These 18 T cell receptor beta chains share one sample of origin, sequenced in a study of blood T cell repertoires in COVID-19 (dated by TCRdb to 2018 to 2020). Library construction relied on the immunoSEQ multiplex PCR assay. TCRdb mirrors the immuneACCESS table, restricted to in-frame sequences. Some clones are absent from its copies; in checked studies, under half trace to an unresolved V gene, and the reason for the others is unknown. The sample table shows some 350,000 clones, and over 70% are seen once. The ten biggest clones cover 2.5% to 3.5% of the sample. Sequencing was done on a sample of peripheral blood. The receptor set was obtained from a man aged 25-45 years with active or convalescent COVID-19.

This chain uses TRBV7-2 with TRBJ2-7, with 8 nucleotides matching TRBD2. Germline V gene data show CDR1 as SGHTA and CDR2 as FQGNSA. This CDR3 contains 15 residues. The J segment lost 4 bases and the V segment lost 2 bases, leaving 7 bases of the junction unmatched. The CDR3 reads CASSLTSSGSYEQYF. CDR3 nucleotides: TGTGCCAGCAGCTTAACCTCTAGCGGGTCTTACGAGCAGTACTTC.

V gene TRBV11-2 combines with J gene TRBJ1-2; D is possibly TRBD1 (5 bases). The CDR3 length is 13 residues. V was shortened by 2 bases and J by 7 bases, with 11 bases between the two germline ends. Germline CDR1 is SGHAT and CDR2 is FQNNGV. CDR3 loop: CASSLPGGGGYTF. CDR3 DNA sequence: TGTGCCAGCAGCTTACCGGGGGGAGGTGGCTACACCTTC.

CDR3 loop: CASSVAPGGELFF. The DNA of the CDR3 is TGTGCCAGCAGCGTAGCCCCCGGCGGGGAGCTGTTTTTT. The J gene is TRBJ2-2, the V gene TRBV9; D unclear. Germline lookup yields CDR1 SGDLS and CDR2 YYNGEE. The CDR3 sequence is 13 residues long. V lost 0 bases, J lost 7 bases, and 7 bases lay in between.

The genes are TRBV2 and TRBJ2-1, with a possible D match to TRBD2 (6 bases). Germline V lookup: CDR1 SNHLY, CDR2 FYNNEI. The CDR3 is 15 amino acids. V was trimmed by 5 bases and J by 9 bases, leaving 20 bases between them. The CDR3 region is CASSRRLLASPEQFF. DNA for the CDR3: TGTGCCAGCAGTAGGCGGCTACTAGCATCTCCTGAGCAGTTCTTC. The whole variable domain, remainder taken from reference TRBV2 and TRBJ2-1, is EPEVTQTPSHQVTQMGQEVILRCVPISNHLYFYWYRQILGQKVEFLVSFYNNEISEKSEIFDDQFSVERPDGSNFTLKIRSTKLEDSAMYFCASSRRLLASPEQFFGPGTRLTVL.

The rearrangement uses TRBV18 and TRBJ2-7; TRBD1 matches at 8 bases. Germline V gives CDR1 KGHSH, CDR2 LQKENI. Unmatched junction bases numbered 7, after V lost 6 bases and J lost 3 bases. The CDR3 covers 14 residues. CDR3 loop: CASSAGTGFYEQYF. In DNA, the CDR3 is TGTGCCAGCTCGGCCGGGACAGGCTTCTACGAGCAGTACTTC. Full variable domain (rest looked up from reference TRBV18 and TRBJ2-7): NAGVMQNPRHLVRRRGQEARLRCSPMKGHSHVYWYRQLPEEGLKFMVYLQKENIIDESGMPKERFSAEFPKEGPSILRIQQVVRGDSAAYFCASSAGTGFYEQYFGPGTRLTVT.

The rearrangement uses TRBV6-5 and TRBJ2-1; 10 positions match TRBD2. The CDR3 contains 15 residues. Germline CDR1 MNHEY, CDR2 SVGAGI. The junction had 7 bases not matched to a gene; V was cut back by 1 base and J by 10 bases. The CDR3 DNA sequence: TGTGCCAGCAGTTACTACAGCGGGGGGGCCGGGGAGCAGTTCTTC. This translates into CASSYYSGGAGEQFF.

This clone has a handful of counts. The chain employs TRBV5-1 and TRBJ2-7; D may be TRBD1 (5 bases). This CDR3 has 12 residues. The V gene's germline CDR1 is SGHRS and CDR2 YFSETQ. V lost 0 bases to trimming and J lost 5 bases, with 6 bases between them. The CDR3 region is CASSLEQDEQYF. The CDR3 DNA follows: TGCGCCAGCAGCTTGGAACAGGACGAGCAGTACTTC.

The chain uses TRBV27 and TRBJ2-7, with 7 positions matching TRBD1. The germline CDR1 and CDR2 sequences are MNHEY and SMNVEV (reference sequence). The CDR3 consists of 13 residues. After removal of 10 bases from V and 0 bases from J, the junction contained 6 bases not matched to a gene. CDR3 DNA: TGTGCCACGAGGGGGACAGACTCCTACGAGCAGTACTTC. Translating gives CATRGTDSYEQYF.

The genes are TRBV6-2 or TRBV6-3 and TRBJ2-7, with D perhaps TRBD1 (5 bases). CDR1 is MNHEY and CDR2 is SVGEGT in the germline V gene. The CDR3 totals 15 residues. The germline V and J ends were trimmed by 2 bases and 5 bases, with 16 bases remaining between them. The CDR3 coding sequence is TGTGCCAGCAGTTACGGGATTGGGGCACCCAACGAGCAGTACTTC. Translation: CASSYGIGAPNEQYF.

The chain uses TRBV18 and TRBJ2-5; D possibly corresponds to TRBD1 (5 bases). The CDR3 sequence is 14 residues long. Germline V lookup: CDR1 KGHSH, CDR2 LQKENI. The ends were cut back, 3 bases at V and 5 bases at J, with 13 bases in the middle. The CDR3 coding sequence is TGTGCCAGCTCACCCAGTAGGGGTGGTGAGACCCAGTACTTC. This encodes CASSPSRGGETQYF.

The chain uses TRBV5-5 and TRBJ2-3; D unresolved. Germline loops: CDR1 SGHKS, CDR2 YYEKEE (reference sequence). The V and J ends lost 5 bases and 0 bases respectively, with 10 bases between them. The length of the CDR3 is 14 residues. This CDR3 is CASRGLYSTDTQYF. The CDR3 region has the DNA TGTGCCAGCAGGGGCCTTTATAGCACAGATACGCAGTATTTT.

The CDR3 protein is CASSPRGRSYNEQFF. For the CDR3, the DNA is TGTGCCAGCAGCCCAAGAGGTCGCTCCTACAATGAGCAGTTCTTC. The chain uses TRBV7-3 and TRBJ2-1; D uncertain. The V end was cut by 5 bases, the J end by 0 bases, with 11 bases between. Germline V CDR1 and CDR2: SGHTA, FQGTGA. There are 15 residues in the CDR3.

The gene calls are TRBV10-3 and TRBJ2-7, with 11 bases that match TRBD2. V gave up 10 bases and J gave up 0 bases; unmatched junction bases: 11. Germline CDR1 is ENHRY and CDR2 is SYGVKD. The CDR3 contains 16 residues. CDR3 sequence reads: CATLAGLAESSYEQYF. Here the CDR3 DNA reads TGTGCCACCTTAGCGGGACTAGCGGAAAGCTCCTACGAGCAGTACTTC.

This sequence joins TRBV12-3 or TRBV12-4 and TRBJ1-2; no clear D. V was clipped by 8 bases and J by 0 bases, with 10 bases between them. CDR3 length: 13 amino acids. The DNA of the CDR3 is TGTGCCAGCTCTTTTACGGCTAACTATGGCTACACCTTC. The encoded protein is CASSFTANYGYTF.

The chain has TRBV4-2 and TRBJ1-4; 8 bases line up with TRBD1. V dropped 0 bases and J dropped 2; count of bases not matched to a gene: 2. Germline-derived CDR1 and CDR2 are LGHNA and YNFKEQ. This CDR3 contains 16 residues. The CDR3 DNA reads TGTGCCAGCAGCCAAGAGACAGGGGTCACTAATGAAAAACTGTTTTTT. It translates to CASSQETGVTNEKLFF.

This clone was observed once. Distinct nucleotide sequences in the sample also encode this CDR3. The rearrangement joins TRBV18 to TRBJ2-5; no reliable D call. This CDR3 comprises 11 residues. V was clipped by 4 bases and J by 2 bases, with 2 bases between them. Germline V gene data show CDR1 as KGHSH and CDR2 as LQKENI. The CDR3 region has the DNA TGTGCCAGCTCACTACAAGAGACCCAGTACTTC. This sequence encodes CASSLQETQYF.

The J gene is TRBJ2-1, the V gene TRBV28, with 9 positions matching TRBD2. Germline CDR1 is MDHEN and CDR2 is SYDVKM. This CDR3 comprises 16 residues. Trimming at V came to 3 bases and at J to 6 bases, leaving 9 bases not matched to a gene. CDR3 in amino acids: CASSLESLAGINEQFF. Written as DNA, the CDR3 is TGTGCCAGCAGTTTGGAATCGCTAGCGGGGATCAATGAGCAGTTCTTC.

This rearrangement joins TRBV5-4 to TRBJ1-3; D might be TRBD1 (5 bases). This CDR3 contains 15 residues. CDR1 and CDR2 from the germline V gene are SGHNT and YYREEE (reference sequence). V was trimmed by 3 bases and J by 0 bases, leaving 10 bases between them. The chain's CDR3 is CASSWGHNSGNTIYF. The CDR3 bases are TGTGCCAGCAGCTGGGGCCATAACTCTGGAAACACCATATATTTT.